This T cell receptor beta chain is drawn from a study of blood T cell repertoires in COVID-19. Looking at the study overall: PBMCs, B-cell-depleted T cells, or T cells were the source of the cDNA or gDNA that made up the material.

Only in-frame clones appear in the TCRdb table, and some are missing; sequencing was by immunoSEQ multiplex PCR. The data show roughly 250,000 clones, 75% to 85% seen once. The germline V gene encodes CDR1 MNHEY and CDR2 SVGAGI. Trimming took 6 bases from V and 5 from J, leaving 14 bases between them. The CDR3 extends over 15 amino acids. The clonotype originates from a woman aged 60-75 years with active or convalescent COVID-19. The sample consisted of peripheral blood. The rearrangement uses TRBV6-5 and TRBJ1-6; a possible D gene is TRBD1 (5 bases). The CDR3 region is CASRTQTVHNSPLHF. The CDR3 region has the DNA TGTGCCAGCAGGACCCAGACAGTCCATAATTCACCCCTCCACTTT.